This TCR beta chain appears in the sequencing data of a study of cytotoxic CD8 clonotypes in ibrutinib-treated CLL. Repertoires were generated with immunoSEQ multiplex PCR, while TCRdb's copy carries only in-frame clones and drops some. The sample shows 13,000 to 15,000 clones, less than 55% of them seen only once. This CDR3 is 12 amino acids long. The V end was cut by 6 bases, the J end by 4 bases, with 9 bases between. CDR1 is SQVTM, CDR2 ANQGSEA, per germline. The chain combines TRBV29-1 with TRBJ2-2; D possibly corresponds to TRBD1 (5 bases). The TCR originated in a human donor with chronic lymphocytic leukemia. Here the sequenced sample was PBMCs, taken at an approximately 22-month disease-progression time point, from a patient treated with ibrutinib. The CDR3 sequence: CSVFRVTGELFF. The CDR3 coding sequence is TGCAGCGTCTTCAGGGTCACCGGGGAGCTGTTTTTT.